This T cell receptor beta chain was found in a study of cytomegalovirus exposure and HLA in healthy donors (dated by TCRdb to 2016 to 2017). Looking at the study overall: According to an earlier analysis of a few hundred of the donors, 200 million or so T cells yielded roughly 110 million unique TCR beta sequences and less than 300 Gb of sequence data. Roughly 300 gigabases of sequencing data and tens of millions of unique TCR sequences made up an early release that covered nearly 650 HLA-typed donors. Among the approximately 420 genotyped donors, approximately 81% belonged to the genetic ancestry cluster associated with self-reported Caucasian donors. The aim of the study was to test whether cataloging public T cell receptors could identify signatures of past pathogen exposure. The T cell repertoires of 670 or so subjects were profiled by immunosequencing and related to cytomegalovirus serostatus. Besides the first cohort of around 670 subjects, a separate validation cohort made up of 120 or so different subjects was used. To predict cytomegalovirus infection status, the study brought together high-throughput TCR immunosequencing, statistical association of individual TCRs with disease status, and machine learning. A later analysis re-analyzed previously published TCR beta repertoires from 600 to 850 donors and added high-resolution HLA genotyping to study TCR occurrence patterns. Rather than using new phenotypic data, the later analysis identified candidate immune exposures from TCR beta sequences and from how often those sequences occurred across donors. An earlier analysis of a few hundred of the donors applied high-throughput TCR beta sequencing to assess whether each TCR beta V gene segment acted as functional or pseudogenic. Alongside the repertoire data, information on donor age, sex, ethnicity and CMV serostatus was compiled. A later genetic analysis used genome-wide SNP genotypes for about 65% of the 666 donors, treating that subset as a discovery cohort. Every discovery cohort repertoire had been produced on one sequencing platform. HLA typing included class I and class II loci at four-digit resolution. Typing coverage varied by locus: roughly 620-640 donors for A, B, C, DRB1 and DQB1; roughly 510 for DQA1; some 610 for DPA1; more than 450 for DPB1. A few DR-DQ haplotypes were treated as single units for association and clustering because of strong linkage in the cohort. On average, around 240,000 unique TCR beta nucleotide sequences were sequenced per donor among 300 to 500 genotyped donors of the cohort, with roughly 19% of those sequences being non-productive.

Including the terminal cysteine and phenylalanine, the CDR3 comprises 15 residues. Just CDR3 DNA is preserved here, 45 bases in frame from base 1. For CDR1 and CDR2, the germline V gene lists SGDLS and YYNGEE. V is cut by 3 bases and J by 4 bases, and the space between the germline ends is 16 bases. Points the paper makes about the study in general: Broadly in line with IMGT annotations, most TCR beta V segments showed up in productive rearrangements about 87% or about 30% of the time in an earlier analysis of about 500 of the donors. A later analysis reported that several top co-occurrence clusters appeared linked to parvovirus B19, influenza, CMV and Epstein-Barr virus. When HLA alleles, especially DR and DQ, strongly co-occurred, attributing TCR associations to individual alleles was difficult. Correlated functional status among segregating V segments might reflect linkage disequilibrium, but an unknown experimental factor could not be ruled out. This cohort had only TCR beta chains sequenced, and the lack of alpha or paired-chain data limited which features could be detected. Because counts were too low, seventeen rarely observed V segments, including chromosome 9 orphons, were excluded from the earlier analysis of about 500 of the donors. Sequencing depth was assumed to be roughly uniform across donors in the presence/absence analyses, though that assumption may not hold. A further reported finding was that TCR beta sequences accurately predicted the HLA-A and HLA-B alleles for most subjects in the first cohort. Compared with the roughly 720-donor mean, donors in an Asian-associated ancestry cluster had fewer N-insertions in productive TCRs, according to a later genetic analysis. According to the authors, the approach could potentially be generalized to other disease states and immunological phenotypes. The only immune exposure information available for the cohort was CMV serostatus. Most TCR sequences were observed very rarely across donors, whereas some public TCRs were present in many individuals. Specific HLA alleles were associated with roughly 16,000 TCR beta sequences at a false discovery rate of 0.05 in a later analysis. The study gave a list of 150 to 200 TCR beta chains associated with cytomegalovirus. In a later analysis, the rate of TCR association differed among HLA loci, with DRB1 alleles having the most associated TCRs and HLA-C alleles having the fewest. Cytomegalovirus status was reported to be diagnosed by the classifier with high specificity and sensitivity in both the original and validation cohorts. The 87-base-pair reads could not distinguish some IMGT-functional V segments, including TRBV6-2 and TRBV6-3, so those segments were excluded. Because HLA typing was missing for some donors at each locus, association tests included only the typed subset. A cluster of highly shared sequence variants was judged likely to represent a technical artifact of the sequencing pipeline. In a later analysis, HLA-associated TCR beta chains showed more clonal expansion and lower generation probabilities than non-associated chains that were equally common. In vitro tests confirmed that a few of the cytomegalovirus-associated TCR beta chains recognize cytomegalovirus antigens. An association between a missense DCLRE1C variant and V-gene and J-gene trimming of TCR beta chains was found in a later genetic analysis and replicated in an independent cohort. A later analysis found that most CMV-associated TCR beta chains appeared HLA-restricted, with HLA associations seemingly driven largely by CMV exposure.

The cohort was made up of under 800 healthy bone marrow donors. Cohort members were all nominally healthy when sampled, although unrecorded immune exposures were likely present. The donor tested CMV seropositive, placing the donor among the roughly 300 seropositive members of the cohort. Every donor gave a peripheral blood sample, and the peripheral blood mononuclear cells from that sample were used for TCR beta sequencing. The Qiagen DNeasy Blood Extraction Kit was used to extract genomic DNA from the blood cell samples. Concerning this clone: Its antigen target is currently unknown. One base away there is no much larger clone; base qualities are not given.

Library construction relied on the immunoSEQ multiplex PCR assay. For the multiplex PCR, a mixture combining 60 forward primers for TCR Vbeta segments and 13 reverse primers for TCR Jbeta segments was used. The CDR3 region of rearranged TCR beta genes was amplified from genomic DNA with a multiplex PCR assay. The Illumina HiSeq System was used to sequence the amplified TCR beta libraries as 87-base-pair reads. On the study's bioinformatics: In a later analysis, 80 million or so unique TCR beta chains were counted across the approximately 640 repertoires, and approximately 11 million of these chains were shared by at least two donors. A nearest-neighbor algorithm error-corrected the raw reads and collapsed the reads into unique sequences, merging closely related sequences to remove PCR and sequencing errors. V, D and J gene segments were assigned by aligning CDR3 sequences to IMGT reference sequences. For a sequence to be retained, at least a six-nucleotide match to both a V gene segment and a J gene segment was required. Rearrangements were called productive when the CDR3 lacked stop codons and stayed in frame with V and J; all others were non-productive. Following IMGT convention, CDR3 was defined as the stretch from the second conserved V-encoded cysteine to the conserved J-encoded phenylalanine. In an earlier analysis of 587 of the donors, sequences lacking an unambiguous match to a single V gene segment were excluded. An earlier analysis of a few hundred of the donors classified V segments as functional when productive rearrangements were above 56.7% and as segregating when the standard deviation between donors was above 5%. A statistical classification framework was built to diagnose cytomegalovirus status from the catalog of TCR beta chain sequences. In a later analysis, TCR nucleotide sequences were compared against IMGT/GENE-DB human TR gene sequences so that V and J genes could be assigned. Using the TCRdist pipeline, a later analysis assigned CDR3 sequences along with most-parsimonious VDJ recombination scenarios. In a later analysis, every TCR beta chain was defined by the combination of its CDR3 amino acid sequence and its V-gene family, and reads without a unique V-gene family were dropped. As a way to deal with suspected cross-contamination and a sequencing artifact, a later analysis dropped hundreds of nucleotide sequences that were highly shared and had low generation probability. A later analysis calculated a clonal expansion index for each public chain from normalized within-repertoire ranks of inferred template counts. In a later analysis, generation probabilities were computed with a VDJ recombination model fitted to out-of-frame rearrangements, and the resulting probabilities were checked against IGoR. In a later analysis, hypergeometric tests were used to score TCR-TCR, TCR-HLA and TCR-CMV co-occurrence, with a repertoire-size bias correction applied to TCR pairs. To estimate false discovery rates, a later analysis permuted the HLA or CMV assignments 20 times. In a later analysis, co-occurring TCRs were grouped using DBSCAN, with TCRdist sequence similarity added in when clustering inside HLA-allele-positive subsets. Repertoires with fewer than 30,000 or more than 120,000 public chains were left out of co-occurrence clustering, as were several repertoires with anomalous nucleotide sharing. In TCRdb, the immuneACCESS table is reduced to in-frame sequences with V and J assigned. These tables do not hold every clone; where another copy was compared, an unresolved V gene accounts for under half, and the others remain unexplained. The V and J calls and clone size were taken over from that table, and D and trimming were inferred from the DNA. This sample holds some 120,000 clones; over 70% were observed only once. The ten largest clones take up about 3.9% of the sample.

The chain is assembled from TRBV9 and TRBJ2-5; TRBD2 is possibly the D segment (5 matching bases). What was sequenced was PBMCs. The sequence was obtained from a man between 18 and 35 years old in good health and CMV-seropositive. The DNA sequence is given as TGTGCCAGCAGCGCTCGGGGTGGGAGTCTAGAGACCCAGTACTTC. This gives the protein CASSARGGSLETQYF. The reference TRBV9 and TRBJ2-5 proteins fill in what lies around the CDR3, so the full variable domain reads DSGVTQTPKHLITATGQRVTLRCSPRSGDLSVYWYQQSLDQGLQFLIQYYNGEERAKGNILERFSAQQFPDLHSELNLSSLELGDSALYFCASSARGGSLETQYFGPGTRLLVL.